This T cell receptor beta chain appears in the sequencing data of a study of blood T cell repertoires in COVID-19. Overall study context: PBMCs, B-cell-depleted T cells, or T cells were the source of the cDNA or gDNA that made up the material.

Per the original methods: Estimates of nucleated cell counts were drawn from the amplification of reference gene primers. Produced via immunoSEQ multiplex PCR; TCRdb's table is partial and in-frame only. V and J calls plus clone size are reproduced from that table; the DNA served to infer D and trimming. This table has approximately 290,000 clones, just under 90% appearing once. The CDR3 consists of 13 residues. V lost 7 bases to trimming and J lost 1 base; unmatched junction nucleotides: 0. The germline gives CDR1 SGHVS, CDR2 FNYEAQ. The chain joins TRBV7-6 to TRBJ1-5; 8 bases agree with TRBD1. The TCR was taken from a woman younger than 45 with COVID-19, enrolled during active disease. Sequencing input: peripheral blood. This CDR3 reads CASTGGSNQPQHF. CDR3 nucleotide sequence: TGTGCCAGCACAGGGGGCAGCAATCAGCCCCAGCATTTT.